This passage covers 27 T cell receptor beta chains from one sample sequenced in a study of shared clonotypes between healthy human individuals (dated by TCRdb to between 2020 and 2021). Library preparation employed the immunoSEQ multiplex PCR assay. Not all clones reach the TCRdb copy of this immuneACCESS table, which keeps in-frame sequences only. Checked studies attribute under half of the gap to unresolved V genes and leave the rest unexplained. The sample data list about 1 million clones, and approximately 80% of these were observed just once. The ten biggest clones cover 0.5% to 0.6% of the sample. Sequencing was performed on memory CD4+ T cells from PBMCs. Per the publication, the cell subset or site label means: CD45RA-negative fraction. The origin of the receptors is a man aged 18 to 30 in good health. Some clones in this sample may be carry-over from other donors' samples.

The V and J genes are TRBV4-2 and TRBJ2-1; tentatively, D is TRBD2 (7 bases). The V gene lost 1 base and the J gene lost 1 base, with 17 bases spanning the gap. The CDR3 has 18 residues. The germline V gene encodes CDR1 LGHNA and CDR2 YNFKEQ. CDR3 in DNA: TGTGCCAGCAGCCAAGTGGGGGGCGGGAGTACATCCTACAATGAGCAGTTCTTC. This encodes CASSQVGGGSTSYNEQFF.

The chain combines TRBV7-2 with TRBJ2-6; D perhaps matches TRBD2 (7 bases). V was trimmed by 5 bases and J by 0 bases, leaving 20 bases between them. CDR1 and CDR2 (germline): SGHTA, FQGNSA. The CDR3 is 19 residues long. In nucleotides, the CDR3 is TGTGCCAGCAGCACAAGGGGGGGATCTACGGTCTCTGGGGCCAACGTCCTGACTTTC. Protein: CASSTRGGSTVSGANVLTF.

The V and J genes are TRBV5-1 and TRBJ1-4; 10 bases are shared with TRBD1. J gave up 7 bases and V 4 bases, and 7 bases lay outside the gene matches. There are 15 residues in the CDR3. The germline V gene encodes CDR1 SGHRS and CDR2 YFSETQ. The CDR3 protein is CASSPRDRGTEKLFF. CDR3 in DNA: TGCGCCAGCAGCCCAAGGGACAGGGGCACTGAAAAACTGTTTTTT.

The V and J genes are TRBV5-1 and TRBJ1-4, with D hard to call. The CDR3 runs 15 residues. V dropped 0 bases and J dropped 7 bases, with 13 bases sitting between them. Germline lookup yields CDR1 SGHRS and CDR2 YFSETQ. The CDR3 loop is CASSLGFGVGEKLFF. Written as DNA, the CDR3 is TGCGCCAGCAGCTTGGGATTCGGCGTCGGTGAAAAACTGTTTTTT.

J is TRBJ2-7 and V is TRBV6-5, with 12 bases matching TRBD2. J gave up 1 base and V 9 bases, and 4 bases lay outside the gene matches. CDR3 size: 14 residues. CDR1 is MNHEY, CDR2 SVGAGI, per germline. The CDR3 reads CASRLAGASYEQYF. CDR3 sequence (DNA): TGTGCCAGTCGACTAGCGGGAGCGTCCTACGAGCAGTACTTC.

As concerns this clone: Other DNA sequences of this sample code for an identical CDR3. This chain uses TRBV7-2 with TRBJ1-5; D is ambiguous. Trimming removed 2 bases at V and 0 bases at J, with 2 bases between. The length of the CDR3 is 13 residues. From germline, CDR1 is SGHTA and CDR2 FQGNSA. As DNA, the CDR3 is TGTGCCAGCAGCTTAAATAGCAATCAGCCCCAGCATTTT. It specifies CASSLNSNQPQHF.

The chain has TRBV28 and TRBJ2-6; TRBD2 matches at 7 bases. This CDR3 contains 16 residues. Germline lookup yields CDR1 MDHEN and CDR2 SYDVKM. V was clipped by 7 bases and J by 0 bases; unmatched bases: 6. Written as DNA, the CDR3 is TGTGCCAGCAAGAGCGGGGCCGACTCTGGGGCCAACGTCCTGACTTTC. It codes for CASKSGADSGANVLTF. Full variable domain (rest looked up from reference TRBV28 and TRBJ2-6): DVKVTQSSRYLVKRTGEKVFLECVQDMDHENMFWYRQDPGLGLRLIYFSYDVKMKEKGDIPEGYSVSREKKERFSLILESASTNQTSMYLCASKSGADSGANVLTFGAGSRLTVL.

The rearrangement joins TRBV6-5 to TRBJ2-7; no reliable D call. This CDR3 contains 14 residues. Trimming pared 0 bases from V and 2 bases from J, leaving 8 bases between. The germline gives CDR1 MNHEY, CDR2 SVGAGI. This chain's CDR3 is CASSYSIGTYEQYF. In nucleotides, the CDR3 is TGTGCCAGCAGTTACTCGATTGGCACCTACGAGCAGTACTTC.

The chain employs TRBV28 and TRBJ1-2; D may be TRBD1 (5 bases). Germline V gene sequence: CDR1 MDHEN, CDR2 SYDVKM. V was trimmed by 4 bases and J by 4 bases, leaving 7 bases between them. This CDR3 is built from 12 residues. The CDR3 protein is CASSWQGYGYTF. DNA of the CDR3: TGTGCCAGCAGTTGGCAGGGCTATGGCTACACCTTC.

The chain employs TRBV19 and TRBJ1-3; weak D call: TRBD1 (6 bases). V was clipped by 5 bases and J by 1 base, with 15 bases between them. Germline V gene lookup returns CDR1 LNHDA and CDR2 SQIVND (reference sequence). The CDR3 is 16 amino acids. In DNA, the CDR3 is TGTGCCAGTAGTGTCTCAACAGGGTTGTCTGGAAACACCATATATTTT. Its translation: CASSVSTGLSGNTIYF.

The table lists this clone with a count of one. J is TRBJ1-2 and V is TRBV5-1; maybe TRBD1 (5 bases). Trimming left V 4 bases short and J 4 bases short, with 14 bases between. The CDR3 length is 14 residues. Germline CDR1 is SGHRS and CDR2 is YFSETQ. CDR3 amino acids: CASSKTADFYGYTF. The CDR3 DNA reads as TGCGCCAGCAGCAAGACAGCCGATTTCTATGGCTACACCTTC.

As for this clone: One junction end disagrees with the germline gene, perhaps due to a read error. The chain has TRBV28 and TRBJ1-3; tentative D call: TRBD1 (6 bases). The CDR3 is 15 amino acids. The germline V gene has CDR1 MDHEN and CDR2 SYDVKM. CDR3 sequence: CASSGPGVMENIIYF. The CDR3 region has the DNA TGTGCCAGCAGTGGACCAGGGGTGATGGAAAACATCATATATTTT.

In its sample, this clone was seen a few times. The chain employs TRBV7-2 and TRBJ2-7; the match to TRBD1 covers 9 bases. From germline, CDR1 is SGHTA and CDR2 FQGNSA. The CDR3 consists of 16 residues. Trimming took 5 bases from V and 4 from J; bases not matched to a gene: 12. The CDR3 DNA is TGTGCCAGCAGCCCCCGGACAGGGGAGGACTTTTACGAGCAGTACTTC. It encodes CASSPRTGEDFYEQYF.

This clone was seen a handful of times. This chain uses TRBV7-3 with TRBJ2-3; D is possibly TRBD2 (7 bases). The V end was cut by 7 bases, the J end by 5 bases, with 19 bases between. CDR1 is SGHTA and CDR2 is FQGTGA in the germline V gene. CDR3 length: 15 residues. CDR3 sequence reads: CASTQQGGEGDTQYF. DNA for the CDR3: TGTGCCAGCACCCAACAGGGAGGGGAGGGAGATACGCAGTATTTT.

The chain recombines TRBV6-1 with TRBJ2-2, with 8 bases identical to TRBD2. CDR1 and CDR2 from the germline V gene are MNHNS and SASEGT. The CDR3 totals 16 residues. V shed 3 bases and J 3 bases; nucleotides not matched to a gene: 6. CDR3 sequence reads: CASSDPRGVHTGELFF. As DNA, the CDR3 is TGTGCCAGCAGTGACCCGCGGGGGGTTCACACCGGGGAGCTGTTTTTT.

DNA of the CDR3: TGTGCCACGCGACTAGCGGGATCCGGGGAGCTGTTTTTT. Translating gives CATRLAGSGELFF. V gene TRBV15 combines with J gene TRBJ2-2; TRBD2 matches 11 bases. Trimming removed 9 bases from V and 6 bases from J; junction bases left unmatched: 3. Germline V gene lookup returns CDR1 LNHNV and CDR2 YYDKDF (reference sequence). CDR3 size: 13 residues. Full variable domain (rest looked up from reference TRBV15 and TRBJ2-2): DAMVIQNPRYQVTQFGKPVTLSCSQTLNHNVMYWYQQKSSQAPKLLFHYYDKDFNNEADTPDNFQSRRPNTSFCFLDIRSPGLGDTAMYLCATRLAGSGELFFGEGSRLTVL.

This chain connects TRBV4-2 to TRBJ2-1; D unresolved. V was pared by 1 base and J by 8 bases, with 9 bases between. The CDR3 runs 13 residues. Germline CDR1 LGHNA, CDR2 YNFKEQ. CDR3 nucleotide sequence: TGTGCCAGCAGCCAAGCCTTGATGGATGAGCAGTTCTTC. Translated, it gives CASSQALMDEQFF.

This clone was detected a few times. The chain carries TRBV7-9 and TRBJ2-1; tentative D call: TRBD2 (6 bases). Germline assignment: CDR1 SEHNR and CDR2 FQNEAQ (reference sequence). V lost 3 bases and J lost 0, with 15 bases in between. The CDR3 totals 17 residues. CDR3 in amino acids: CASSLSAQGLSYNEQFF. DNA of the CDR3: TGTGCCAGCAGCTTGAGTGCCCAGGGACTCTCCTACAATGAGCAGTTCTTC.

The chain combines TRBV25-1 with TRBJ2-5; a weak D match, TRBD1 (6 bases). The J call could be wrong; TRBJ2-7 is a better fit for the DNA end. Germline-derived CDR1 and CDR2 are MGHDK and SYGVNS. This CDR3 is 14 amino acids long. The DNA for the CDR3 is TGTGCCAGCAGTTCCCGGACAGACCACTACGAGCAGTACTTC. Translating it yields CASSSRTDHYEQYF.

This chain uses TRBV19 with TRBJ2-5; 8 bases are a match to TRBD1. Germline assignment: CDR1 LNHDA and CDR2 SQIVND (reference sequence). CDR3 size: 18 residues. V shed 1 base and J 5 bases; nucleotides not matched to a gene: 15. Here the CDR3 reads CASSIVGSAGGLVETQYF. The DNA of the CDR3 is TGTGCCAGTAGTATAGTCGGGTCGGCAGGGGGCTTGGTGGAGACCCAGTACTTC.

This rearrangement joins TRBV7-2 to TRBJ2-1; 7 bases line up with TRBD2. This CDR3 is 17 amino acids long. The ends lost 2 bases at V and 0 bases at J; junction bases unmatched: 7. Germline V gene lookup returns CDR1 SGHTA and CDR2 FQGNSA. CDR3 sequence: CASSLRRGVSSYNEQFF. CDR3 sequence (DNA): TGTGCCAGCAGCTTACGACGGGGGGTAAGCTCCTACAATGAGCAGTTCTTC.

This clone was observed a handful of times. The chain has TRBV30 and TRBJ2-3, with TRBD1 matching 7 bases. In germline, CDR1 is GTSNPN, CDR2 SVGIG (reference sequence). There are 12 residues in the CDR3. J gave up 11 bases and V 5 bases, and 10 bases lay outside the gene matches. This CDR3 is CAWGVGGREQYF. The CDR3, as DNA: TGTGCCTGGGGGGTAGGGGGCCGTGAGCAGTATTTT.

V usage is TRBV30 and J usage is TRBJ1-2; unclear D gene. The ends were cut back, 7 bases at V and 0 bases at J, with 12 bases in the middle. Germline CDR1 GTSNPN, CDR2 SVGIG (reference sequence). The CDR3 sequence is 13 residues long. The CDR3 DNA sequence: TGTGCCTTCGGTGAAGCAGCTAACTATGGCTACACCTTC. This translates into CAFGEAANYGYTF.

The table lists this clone with a few counts. Other DNA sequences of this sample code for an identical CDR3. This chain links TRBV5-1 with TRBJ1-1; D unresolved. CDR3 length: 15 residues. CDR1 and CDR2 from the germline V gene are SGHRS and YFSETQ. The V gene lost 0 bases and the J gene lost 0 bases, with 9 bases spanning the gap. The CDR3 here is CASSLAETLNTEAFF. CDR3 nucleotides: TGCGCCAGCAGCTTGGCCGAGACATTGAACACTGAAGCTTTCTTT.

This clone was observed a few times. J is TRBJ2-2 and V is TRBV11-3; D remains ambiguous. Germline CDR1 and CDR2: SGHNT and YENEEA. Deletions cut 0 bases from V and 4 bases from J, with 6 bases between. The CDR3 consists of 14 residues. The CDR3: CASSLEGITGELFF. In DNA, the CDR3 is TGTGCCAGCAGCTTAGAGGGAATCACCGGGGAGCTGTTTTTT.

On this clone: Given a much more abundant clone one base away, this may be a read error. Additional DNA sequences in this sample encode the identical CDR3. The chain carries TRBV29-1 and TRBJ1-2; TRBD1 agrees at 11 bases. The germline V gene encodes CDR1 SQVTM and CDR2 ANQGSEA. This CDR3 comprises 14 residues. The J segment lost 11 bases and the V segment lost 0 bases, leaving 8 bases of the junction unmatched. DNA for the CDR3: TGCAGCGTTGAAGAGGACAGGGGGCCTCGAGGTTACACCTTC. It codes for CSVEEDRGPRGYTF.

This clone was found a few times. One end of the junction does not line up with germline, which may come from a read error. The chain employs TRBV5-1 and TRBJ2-5; D gene ambiguous. The CDR3 sequence is 12 residues long. CDR1 and CDR2 from the germline V gene are SGHRS and YFSETQ. This CDR3 reads CASTVDQETQYF. The DNA of the CDR3 is TGCGCCAGCACCGTTGACCAGGAGACCCAGTACTTC.